This T cell receptor beta chain derives from a study of response to subunit inactivated influenza vaccine. TCRdb re-called the RT-PCR reads through MiXCR, storing one row per CDR3 protein. The sample has a few hundred thousand distinct CDR3 sequences; 20% to 25% are singletons. CDR3 length: 14 residues. In germline, CDR1 is ENHRY, CDR2 SYGVKD. Between the trimmed V and J ends, which lost 3 bases and 2 bases, there was a span of 11 bases. Study results and caveats: Each seasonal flu vaccination may recruit only limited new T cells, authors suggested.

This clonotype was recorded a few times. The antigen is unknown. This clonotype was sampled from a man between 50 and 70 years old who received an inactivated influenza vaccine. The material sequenced was PBMCs from blood, taken about 20 months after vaccination. V usage is TRBV10-3 and J usage is TRBJ2-7, with D possibly matching TRBD1 (6 bases). CDR3 amino acids: CAISDTGHPYEQYF. In DNA form, the CDR3 reads TGTGCCATCAGTGACACGGGACACCCCTACGAGCAGTACTTC.